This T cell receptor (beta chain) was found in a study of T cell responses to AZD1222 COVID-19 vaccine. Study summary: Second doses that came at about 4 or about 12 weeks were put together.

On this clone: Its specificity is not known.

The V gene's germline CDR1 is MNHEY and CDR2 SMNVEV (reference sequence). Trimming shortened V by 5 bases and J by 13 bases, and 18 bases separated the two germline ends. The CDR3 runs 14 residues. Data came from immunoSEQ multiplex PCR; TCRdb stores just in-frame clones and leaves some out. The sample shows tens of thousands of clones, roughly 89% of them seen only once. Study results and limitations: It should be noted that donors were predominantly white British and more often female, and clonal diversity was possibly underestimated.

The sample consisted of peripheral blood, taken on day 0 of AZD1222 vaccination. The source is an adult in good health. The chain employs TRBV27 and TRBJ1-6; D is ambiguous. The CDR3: CASSPRQARLPLHF. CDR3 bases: TGTGCCAGCAGTCCCCGGCAGGCCCGGTTGCCCCTCCACTTT.